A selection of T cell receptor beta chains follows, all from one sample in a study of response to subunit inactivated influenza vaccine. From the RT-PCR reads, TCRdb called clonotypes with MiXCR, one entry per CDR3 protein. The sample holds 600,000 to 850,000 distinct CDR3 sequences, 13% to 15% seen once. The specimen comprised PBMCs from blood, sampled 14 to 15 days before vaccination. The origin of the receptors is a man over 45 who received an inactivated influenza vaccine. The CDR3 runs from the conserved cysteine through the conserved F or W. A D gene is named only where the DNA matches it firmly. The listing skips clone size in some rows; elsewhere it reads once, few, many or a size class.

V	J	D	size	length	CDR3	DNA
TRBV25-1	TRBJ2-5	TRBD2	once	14	CASSRAGGQETQYF	TGTGCCAGCAGTCGGGCGGGAGGCCAAGAGACCCAGTACTTC
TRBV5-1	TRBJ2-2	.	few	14	CASSLVHDTGELFF	TGCGCCAGCAGCTTGGTCCACGACACCGGGGAGCTGTTTTTT
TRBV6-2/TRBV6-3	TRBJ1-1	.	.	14	CASSYGGINTEAFF	TGTGCCAGCAGTTACGGGGGGATAAACACTGAAGCTTTCTTT
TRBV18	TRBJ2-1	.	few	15	CASSPNSPRGNEQFF	TGTGCCAGCTCGCCGAATAGCCCGAGGGGCAATGAGCAGTTCTTC
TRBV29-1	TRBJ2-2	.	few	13	CSVEDRVLGELFF	TGCAGCGTTGAAGACAGGGTTTTAGGGGAGCTGTTTTTT
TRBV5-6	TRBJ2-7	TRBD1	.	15	CASSSTGILDYEQYF	TGTGCCAGCAGCTCGACAGGGATTTTGGACTACGAGCAGTACTTC
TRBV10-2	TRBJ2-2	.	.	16	CASTRDPGGGTGELFF	TGCGCCAGCACCAGAGACCCAGGGGGGGGGACCGGGGAGCTGTTTTTT
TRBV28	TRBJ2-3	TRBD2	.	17	CASSLFGSGRGSDTQYF	TGTGCCAGCAGTTTATTTGGTAGCGGGAGGGGATCAGATACGCAGTATTTT
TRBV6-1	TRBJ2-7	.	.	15	CASSEGGGGAHEQYF	TGTGCCAGCAGTGAAGGCGGTGGAGGGGCCCACGAGCAGTACTTC
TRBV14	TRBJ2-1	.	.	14	CASSPGTQLGEQFF	TGTGCCAGCAGCCCCGGGACTCAACTGGGTGAGCAGTTCTTC
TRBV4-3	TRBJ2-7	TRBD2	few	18	CASSHSTSGRASSYEQYF	TGCGCCAGCAGCCACTCGACTAGCGGGAGGGCGAGCTCCTACGAGCAGTACTTC
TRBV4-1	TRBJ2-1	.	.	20	CASSGRGQGGPPTSGNEQFF	TGCGCCAGCAGCGGACGGGGCCAGGGGGGCCCCCCAACAAGTGGGAATGAGCAGTTCTTC
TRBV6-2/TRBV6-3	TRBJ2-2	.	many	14	CAASPREARRELFF	TGTGCCGCCTCCCCCAGGGAGGCCAGGAGGGAGCTGTTTTTT
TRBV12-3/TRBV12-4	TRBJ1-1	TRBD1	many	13	CASTLDREPEAFF	TGTGCCAGCACCTTAGACAGGGAACCTGAAGCTTTCTTT
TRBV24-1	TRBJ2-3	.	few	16	CATSDPGTLSTDTQYF	TGTGCCACCAGTGACCCCGGGACACTGAGCACAGATACGCAGTATTTT
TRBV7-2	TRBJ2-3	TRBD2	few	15	CASSFFSGTTDTQYF	TGTGCCAGCAGCTTTTTTAGCGGGACCACAGATACGCAGTATTTT
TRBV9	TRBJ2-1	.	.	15	CASSVDGKRYNEQFF	TGTGCCAGCAGCGTAGATGGGAAGCGCTACAATGAGCAGTTCTTC
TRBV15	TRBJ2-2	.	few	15	CATSSSVGVAGELFF	TGTGCCACCAGCAGTTCCGTGGGGGTTGCCGGGGAGCTGTTTTTT
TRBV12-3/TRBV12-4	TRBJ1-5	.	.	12	CASSLVPRPQHF	TGTGCCAGCAGTTTAGTCCCCCGGCCCCAGCATTTT
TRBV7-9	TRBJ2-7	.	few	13	CATRRQNSYEQYF	TGTGCCACCCGGAGACAGAACTCCTACGAGCAGTACTTC
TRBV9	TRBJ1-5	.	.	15	CASSVDGSSIQPQHF	TGTGCCAGCAGTGTGGACGGATCTAGTATTCAGCCCCAGCATTTT
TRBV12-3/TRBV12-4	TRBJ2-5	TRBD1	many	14	CASSPGGFQETQYF	TGTGCCAGCAGTCCAGGGGGCTTCCAAGAGACCCAGTACTTC
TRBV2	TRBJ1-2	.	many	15	CASSPRQGANYGYTF	TGTGCCAGCAGTCCCCGTCAAGGAGCTAACTATGGCTACACCTTC
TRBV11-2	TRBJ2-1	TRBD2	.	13	CASSFQGREASSF	TGTGCCAGCAGCTTCCAAGGGCGGGAGGCCTCGTCCTTC
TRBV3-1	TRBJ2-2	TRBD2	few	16	CASSPGGSGGSGELFF	TGTGCCAGCAGCCCTGGGGGTAGCGGGGGATCCGGGGAGCTGTTTTTT
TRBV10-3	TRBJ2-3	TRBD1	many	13	CAIGGQGTDTQYF	TGTGCCATCGGGGGACAGGGAACAGATACGCAGTATTTT
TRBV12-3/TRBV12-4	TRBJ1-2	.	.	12	CASSLPPLPYTF	TGTGCCAGCAGTTTACCGCCTTTACCCTACACCTTC
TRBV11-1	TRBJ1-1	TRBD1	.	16	CASSWGMTGLNTEAFF	TGTGCCAGCAGCTGGGGGATGACAGGGCTGAACACTGAAGCTTTCTTT
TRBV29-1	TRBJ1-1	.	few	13	CSERGGLDTEAFF	TGCAGTGAAAGGGGGGGGTTAGACACTGAAGCTTTCTTT
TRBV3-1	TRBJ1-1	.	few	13	CASSQSYRIEAFF	TGTGCCAGCAGCCAAAGCTACAGAATTGAAGCTTTCTTT
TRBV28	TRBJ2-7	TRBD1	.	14	CASSLGTVRDEQYF	TGTGCCAGCAGCCTCGGGACAGTTCGAGACGAGCAGTACTTC
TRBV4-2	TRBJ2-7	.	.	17	CASSQGMAASLAYEQYF	TGTGCCAGCAGCCAAGGTATGGCAGCCAGCCTGGCCTACGAGCAGTACTTC
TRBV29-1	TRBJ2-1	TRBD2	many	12	CSVLASGNEQFF	TGCAGCGTCCTCGCTAGCGGGAATGAGCAGTTCTTC
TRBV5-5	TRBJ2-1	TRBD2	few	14	CASCLAGVYNEQFF	TGTGCCAGCTGCCTAGCGGGCGTCTACAATGAGCAGTTCTTC
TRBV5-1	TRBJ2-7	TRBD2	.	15	CASSPLGLADSEQYF	TGCGCCAGCAGCCCCCTCGGACTAGCGGACTCCGAGCAGTACTTC
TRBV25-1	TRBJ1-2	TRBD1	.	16	CASSERVDRGVLGYTF	TGTGCCAGCAGTGAACGGGTTGACAGGGGGGTCCTTGGCTACACCTTC
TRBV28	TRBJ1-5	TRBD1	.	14	CASITGARGKPQHF	TGTGCCAGCATCACGGGGGCCAGGGGGAAGCCCCAGCATTTT
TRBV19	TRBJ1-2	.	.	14	CATLRAGSSYGYTF	TGTGCCACCCTCAGGGCGGGGAGTTCGTATGGCTACACCTTC
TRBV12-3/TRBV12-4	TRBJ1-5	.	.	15	CASSLMGADNQPQHF	TGTGCCAGCAGTTTAATGGGGGCCGACAATCAGCCCCAGCATTTT
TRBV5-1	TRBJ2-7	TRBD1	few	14	CASSTWTGVNEQYF	TGCGCCAGCAGCACTTGGACAGGGGTAAACGAGCAGTACTTC
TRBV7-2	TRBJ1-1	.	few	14	CASSLVWVNTEAFF	TGTGCCAGCAGCTTAGTTTGGGTGAACACTGAAGCTTTCTTT
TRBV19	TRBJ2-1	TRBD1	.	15	CASSQGQATYNEQFF	TGTGCCAGTAGCCAAGGACAGGCGACCTACAATGAGCAGTTCTTC
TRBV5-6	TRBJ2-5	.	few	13	CASSFLIQETQYF	TGTGCCAGCAGCTTTTTGATCCAAGAGACCCAGTACTTC
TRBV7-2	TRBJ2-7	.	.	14	CASSGNRGAYEQYF	TGTGCCAGCAGCGGAAATAGGGGGGCCTACGAGCAGTACTTC
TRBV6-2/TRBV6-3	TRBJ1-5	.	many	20	CASSYTRGERRSTSNQPQHF	TGTGCCAGCAGTTACACAAGAGGGGAGCGGAGGTCGACAAGCAATCAGCCCCAGCATTTT
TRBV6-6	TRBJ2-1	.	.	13	CASSYESYNEQFF	TGTGCCAGCAGTTATGAGTCCTACAATGAGCAGTTCTTC
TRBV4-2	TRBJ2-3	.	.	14	CASSQGVRPDTQYF	TGTGCCAGCAGCCAAGGGGTCAGGCCAGATACGCAGTATTTT
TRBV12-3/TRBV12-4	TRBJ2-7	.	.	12	CASSSPVYEQYF	TGTGCCAGCAGTTCGCCAGTCTACGAGCAGTACTTC
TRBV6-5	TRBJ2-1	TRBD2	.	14	CASSLSGRWDEQFF	TGTGCCAGCAGTTTGAGCGGGAGGTGGGATGAGCAGTTCTTC
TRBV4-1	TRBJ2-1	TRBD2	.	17	CASSQGPGLAGGVEQFF	TGCGCCAGCAGCCAAGGTCCCGGACTAGCGGGAGGGGTTGAGCAGTTCTTC
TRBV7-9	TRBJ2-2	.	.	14	CASSAAANTGELFF	TGTGCCAGCAGCGCGGCCGCGAACACCGGGGAGCTGTTTTTT
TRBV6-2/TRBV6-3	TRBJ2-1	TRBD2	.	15	CASSSSSGNYNEQFF	TGTGCCAGCAGTTCCTCTAGCGGGAACTACAATGAGCAGTTCTTC
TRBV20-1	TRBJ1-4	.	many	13	CSAIGETNEKLFF	TGCAGTGCTATAGGGGAAACTAATGAAAAACTGTTTTTT
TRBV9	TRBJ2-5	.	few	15	CASSVAGAGRETQYF	TGTGCCAGCAGCGTAGCCGGGGCAGGGCGGGAGACCCAGTACTTC
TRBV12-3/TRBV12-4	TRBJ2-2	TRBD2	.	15	CASSLPSGRAGELFF	TGTGCCAGCAGTTTACCTAGCGGGAGGGCCGGGGAGCTGTTTTTT
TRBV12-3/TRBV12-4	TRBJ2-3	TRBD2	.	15	CASSGTSGGMDTQYF	TGTGCCAGCAGCGGGACTAGCGGGGGTATGGATACGCAGTATTTT